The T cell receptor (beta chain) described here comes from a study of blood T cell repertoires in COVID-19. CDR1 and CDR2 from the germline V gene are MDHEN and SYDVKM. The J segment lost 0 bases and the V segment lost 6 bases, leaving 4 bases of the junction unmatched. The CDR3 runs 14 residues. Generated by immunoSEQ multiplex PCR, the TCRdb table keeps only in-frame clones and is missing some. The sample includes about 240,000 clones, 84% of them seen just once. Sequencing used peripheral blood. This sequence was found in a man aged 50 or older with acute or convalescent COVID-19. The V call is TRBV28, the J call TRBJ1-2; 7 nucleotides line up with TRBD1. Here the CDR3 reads CASRTGTANYGYTF. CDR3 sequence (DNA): TGTGCCAGCAGAACAGGGACAGCTAACTATGGCTACACCTTC.